The rows below give T cell receptor beta chains drawn from one sample of a study of breast tumors, draining lymph nodes, adjacent tissues. A single record per CDR3 protein comes from TCRdb applying MiXCR to the multiplex PCR reads. This table has about 230,000 distinct CDR3 sequences, roughly 30% appearing once. The sample consisted of axillary lymph node tissue. The receptor source for this set is a female donor with breast cancer. Some clones in this sample may be carry-over from other donors' samples. Each CDR3 is given with its conserved first and last residue. D genes are given only for firm matches. Some rows have no size entry. The others give once, few or many, or a class for an expanded clone.

>TRBV5-6|NA|13|TRBJ2-5|many
TGTGCCAGCAGCTTGGACAGCCAAGAGACCCAGTACTTC
CASSLDSQETQYF
>TRBV10-3|NA|13|TRBJ1-5|NA
TGTGCCATCAGTAATGACGCGGGGGAGACCCAGCATTTT
CAISNDAGETQHF
>TRBV7-8|NA|13|TRBJ1-1|NA
TGTGCCAGCAGCTTAGGGTGGAACACTGAAGCTTCCTTT
CASSLGWNTEASF
>TRBV7-9|NA|16|TRBJ1-2|many
TGTGCCAGCAGCTCGCTCAGGACAGACTTAAACTATGGCTACACCTTC
CASSSLRTDLNYGYTF
>TRBV4-2|NA|18|TRBJ2-1|many
TGTGCCAGCAGCCAGACACCTGCACAGGGAGGATCCTACAATGAGCAGTTCTTC
CASSQTPAQGGSYNEQFF
>TRBV7-3|NA|13|TRBJ2-3|many
TGTGCCAGCAGCCCGGGACCTCAAGATACGCAGTATTTT
CASSPGPQDTQYF
>TRBV12-3/TRBV12-4|NA|15|TRBJ2-3|NA
TGTGCCAGCAGTTATACGGGGACAACCTACAATGAGCAGTATTTT
CASSYTGTTYNEQYF
>TRBV7-9|TRBD1|14|TRBJ1-1|few
TGTGCCAGCAGCTCAGACAGGGCGAGCACTGAAGCTTTCTTT
CASSSDRASTEAFF
>TRBV7-2|NA|14|TRBJ1-6|NA
TGTGCCAGCAGCCCCATGGGGTATAATTCACCCCTCCACTTT
CASSPMGYNSPLHF
>TRBV30|TRBD1|11|TRBJ2-7|many
TGTGCCTGGGGACAGGGGTACGAGCAGTACTTC
CAWGQGYEQYF
>TRBV5-1|NA|15|TRBJ2-3|many
TGCGCCAGCAGCTTGGCCACCGGCGTCACAGATACGCAGTATTTT
CASSLATGVTDTQYF
>TRBV6-5|TRBD1|17|TRBJ1-6|many
TGTGCCAGCAGTTACTTCCTTGGACAGGGACGAAATTCACCCCTCCACTTT
CASSYFLGQGRNSPLHF
>TRBV6-6|TRBD2|16|TRBJ2-1|few
TGTGCCAGCAGTCCCCAGACTAGCGGGAGGCCGTATGAGCAGTTCTTC
CASSPQTSGRPYEQFF